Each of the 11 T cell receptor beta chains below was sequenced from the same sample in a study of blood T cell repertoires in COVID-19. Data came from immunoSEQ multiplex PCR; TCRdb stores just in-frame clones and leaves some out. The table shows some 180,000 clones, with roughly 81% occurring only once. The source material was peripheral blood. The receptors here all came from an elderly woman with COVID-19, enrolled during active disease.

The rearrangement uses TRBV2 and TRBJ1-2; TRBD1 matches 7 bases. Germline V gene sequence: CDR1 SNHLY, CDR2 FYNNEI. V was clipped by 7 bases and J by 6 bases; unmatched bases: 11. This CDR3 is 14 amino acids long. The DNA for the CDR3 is TGTGCCAGCACCACGGAGGACAGGCGAAATGGCTACACCTTC. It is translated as CASTTEDRRNGYTF.

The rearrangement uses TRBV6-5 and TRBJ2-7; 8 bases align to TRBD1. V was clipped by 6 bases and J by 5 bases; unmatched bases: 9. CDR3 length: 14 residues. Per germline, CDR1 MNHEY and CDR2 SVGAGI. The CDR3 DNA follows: TGTGCCAGCAGACCCCCAGGGGGCCGGGACGAGCAGTACTTC. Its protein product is CASRPPGGRDEQYF.

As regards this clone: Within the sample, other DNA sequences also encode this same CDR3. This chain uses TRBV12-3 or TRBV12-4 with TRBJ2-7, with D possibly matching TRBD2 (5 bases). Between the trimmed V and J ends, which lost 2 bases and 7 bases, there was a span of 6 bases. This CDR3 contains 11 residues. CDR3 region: CASSLRGEQYF. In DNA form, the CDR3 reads TGTGCCAGCAGTTTACGGGGTGAGCAGTACTTC.

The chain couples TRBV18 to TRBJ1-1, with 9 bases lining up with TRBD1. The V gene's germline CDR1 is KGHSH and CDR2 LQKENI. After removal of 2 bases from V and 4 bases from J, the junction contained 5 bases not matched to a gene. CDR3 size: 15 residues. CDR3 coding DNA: TGTGCCAGCTCACCAAGGACAGGGGTTGGCACTGAAGCTTTCTTT. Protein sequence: CASSPRTGVGTEAFF.

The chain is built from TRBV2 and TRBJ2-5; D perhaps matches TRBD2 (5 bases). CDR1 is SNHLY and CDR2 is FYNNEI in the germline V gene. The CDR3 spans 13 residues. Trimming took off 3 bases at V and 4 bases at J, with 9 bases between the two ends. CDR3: CASSDEGRETQYF. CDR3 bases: TGTGCCAGCAGTGACGAGGGCCGAGAGACCCAGTACTTC.

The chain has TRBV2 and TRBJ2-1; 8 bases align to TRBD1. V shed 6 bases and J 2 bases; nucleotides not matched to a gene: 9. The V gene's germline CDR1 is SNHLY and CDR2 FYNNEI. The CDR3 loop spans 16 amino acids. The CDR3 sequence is CASRTGTGETYNEQFF. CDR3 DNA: TGTGCCAGCAGGACCGGGACAGGAGAGACCTACAATGAGCAGTTCTTC. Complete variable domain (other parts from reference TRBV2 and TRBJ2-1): EPEVTQTPSHQVTQMGQEVILRCVPISNHLYFYWYRQILGQKVEFLVSFYNNEISEKSEIFDDQFSVERPDGSNFTLKIRSTKLEDSAMYFCASRTGTGETYNEQFFGPGTRLTVL.

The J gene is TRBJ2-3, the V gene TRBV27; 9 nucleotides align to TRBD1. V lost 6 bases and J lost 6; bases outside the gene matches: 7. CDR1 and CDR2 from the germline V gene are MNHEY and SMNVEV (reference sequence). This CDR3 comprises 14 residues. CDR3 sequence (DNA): TGTGCCAGCAGACCGGGACAGGGAGTTGATACGCAGTATTTT. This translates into CASRPGQGVDTQYF.

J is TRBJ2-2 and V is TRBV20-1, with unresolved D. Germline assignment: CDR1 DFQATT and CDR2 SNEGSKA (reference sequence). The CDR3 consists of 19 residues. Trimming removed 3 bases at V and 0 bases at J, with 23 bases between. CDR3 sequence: CSASRFSPQMPANTGELFF. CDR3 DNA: TGCAGTGCTAGTCGGTTTTCCCCTCAAATGCCCGCGAACACCGGGGAGCTGTTTTTT.

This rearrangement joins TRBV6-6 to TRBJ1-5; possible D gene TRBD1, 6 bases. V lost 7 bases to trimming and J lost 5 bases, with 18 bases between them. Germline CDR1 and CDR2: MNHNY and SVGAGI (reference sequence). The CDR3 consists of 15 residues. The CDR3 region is CASTRTVGNHQPQHF. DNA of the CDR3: TGTGCCAGCACCCGGACAGTGGGAAATCATCAGCCCCAGCATTTT.

The CDR3 loop is CASSSGQTSSYNSPLHF. For the CDR3, the DNA is TGTGCCAGCAGCTCGGGACAGACCAGCTCCTATAATTCACCCCTCCACTTT. This chain uses TRBV13 with TRBJ1-6; 7 positions match TRBD1. CDR3 length: 17 amino acids. J was trimmed by 0 bases and V by 4 bases; bases with no gene match: 6. Germline values: CDR1 PRHDT, CDR2 FYEKMQ (reference sequence).

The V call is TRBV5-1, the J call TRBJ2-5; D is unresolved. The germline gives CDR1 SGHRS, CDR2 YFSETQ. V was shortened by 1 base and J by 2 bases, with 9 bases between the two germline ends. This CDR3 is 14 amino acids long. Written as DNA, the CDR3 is TGCGCCAGCAGCTTGTCCGGGTCACAAGAGACCCAGTACTTC. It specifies CASSLSGSQETQYF. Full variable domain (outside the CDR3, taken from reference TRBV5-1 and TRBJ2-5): KAGVTQTPRYLIKTRGQQVTLSCSPISGHRSVSWYQQTPGQGLQFLFEYFSETQRNKGNFPGRFSGRQFSNSRSEMNVSTLELGDSALYLCASSLSGSQETQYFGPGTRLLVL.